These T cell receptor beta chains were read from a single sample in a study of blood T cell repertoires in COVID-19. Using immunoSEQ multiplex PCR, the repertoire was profiled, and TCRdb retains in-frame clones only, with some absent. This table has about 530,000 clones, approximately 88% appearing once. What was sequenced was peripheral blood. These receptors all stem from a woman between 45 and 60 years old with COVID-19, enrolled during active disease. The CDR3 runs from the conserved cysteine through the conserved F or W. A D gene is named only where the DNA matches it firmly. Clone size is not always given. Where it is, it says once, few, many or a class for expanded clones.

v_gene	abundance	j_gene	d_gene	CDR3aa	CDR3nt
TRBV28	NA	TRBJ2-5	NA	CASSLVQVETQYF	TGTGCCAGCAGTTTAGTCCAGGTAGAGACCCAGTACTTC
TRBV2	NA	TRBJ2-5	TRBD1	CASIGTGETQYF	TGTGCCAGCATTGGGACAGGAGAGACCCAGTACTTC
TRBV5-1	once	TRBJ2-7	TRBD1	CASSPTGPGTGIGYEQYF	TGCGCCAGCAGCCCAACTGGTCCCGGGACAGGGATTGGATACGAGCAGTACTTC
TRBV7-8	NA	TRBJ2-2	NA	CASSSPQGFTGELFF	TGTGCCAGCAGCTCACCCCAGGGGTTCACCGGGGAGCTGTTTTTT
TRBV10-3	once	TRBJ2-3	NA	CAIRTTGPTDTQYF	TGTGCCATCAGAACGACTGGCCCCACAGATACGCAGTATTTT
TRBV19	NA	TRBJ2-2	TRBD1	CASSLQGWNTGELFF	TGTGCCAGTAGCCTACAGGGGTGGAACACCGGGGAGCTGTTTTTT
TRBV24-1	NA	TRBJ2-2	NA	CATSDTTGTGELFF	TGTGCCACCAGTGATACGACAGGAACCGGGGAGCTGTTTTTT
TRBV5-1	NA	TRBJ2-2	TRBD1	CASSLGQGAGELFF	TGCGCCAGCAGCTTGGGACAGGGGGCCGGGGAGCTGTTTTTT
TRBV28	once	TRBJ1-2	NA	CASSFEGAHGYTF	TGTGCCAGCAGTTTCGAAGGGGCGCATGGCTACACCTTC
TRBV28	few	TRBJ2-7	NA	CASSTGLSSYEQYF	TGTGCCAGCAGTACGGGTCTTAGCTCCTACGAGCAGTACTTC